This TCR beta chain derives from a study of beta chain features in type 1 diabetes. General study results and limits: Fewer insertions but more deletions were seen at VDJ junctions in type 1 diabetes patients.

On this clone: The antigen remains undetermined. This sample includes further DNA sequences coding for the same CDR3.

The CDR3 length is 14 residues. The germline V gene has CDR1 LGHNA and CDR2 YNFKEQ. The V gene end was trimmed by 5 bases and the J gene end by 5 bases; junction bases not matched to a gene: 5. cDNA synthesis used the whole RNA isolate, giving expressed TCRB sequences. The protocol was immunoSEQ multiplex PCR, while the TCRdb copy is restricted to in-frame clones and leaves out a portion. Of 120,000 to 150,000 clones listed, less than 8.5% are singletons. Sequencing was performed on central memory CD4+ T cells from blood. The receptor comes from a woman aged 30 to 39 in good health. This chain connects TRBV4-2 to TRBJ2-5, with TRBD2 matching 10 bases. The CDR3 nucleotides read TGTGCCAGCAGCTTAGCGGGAGGACAGGAGACCCAGTACTTC. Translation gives CASSLAGGQETQYF.